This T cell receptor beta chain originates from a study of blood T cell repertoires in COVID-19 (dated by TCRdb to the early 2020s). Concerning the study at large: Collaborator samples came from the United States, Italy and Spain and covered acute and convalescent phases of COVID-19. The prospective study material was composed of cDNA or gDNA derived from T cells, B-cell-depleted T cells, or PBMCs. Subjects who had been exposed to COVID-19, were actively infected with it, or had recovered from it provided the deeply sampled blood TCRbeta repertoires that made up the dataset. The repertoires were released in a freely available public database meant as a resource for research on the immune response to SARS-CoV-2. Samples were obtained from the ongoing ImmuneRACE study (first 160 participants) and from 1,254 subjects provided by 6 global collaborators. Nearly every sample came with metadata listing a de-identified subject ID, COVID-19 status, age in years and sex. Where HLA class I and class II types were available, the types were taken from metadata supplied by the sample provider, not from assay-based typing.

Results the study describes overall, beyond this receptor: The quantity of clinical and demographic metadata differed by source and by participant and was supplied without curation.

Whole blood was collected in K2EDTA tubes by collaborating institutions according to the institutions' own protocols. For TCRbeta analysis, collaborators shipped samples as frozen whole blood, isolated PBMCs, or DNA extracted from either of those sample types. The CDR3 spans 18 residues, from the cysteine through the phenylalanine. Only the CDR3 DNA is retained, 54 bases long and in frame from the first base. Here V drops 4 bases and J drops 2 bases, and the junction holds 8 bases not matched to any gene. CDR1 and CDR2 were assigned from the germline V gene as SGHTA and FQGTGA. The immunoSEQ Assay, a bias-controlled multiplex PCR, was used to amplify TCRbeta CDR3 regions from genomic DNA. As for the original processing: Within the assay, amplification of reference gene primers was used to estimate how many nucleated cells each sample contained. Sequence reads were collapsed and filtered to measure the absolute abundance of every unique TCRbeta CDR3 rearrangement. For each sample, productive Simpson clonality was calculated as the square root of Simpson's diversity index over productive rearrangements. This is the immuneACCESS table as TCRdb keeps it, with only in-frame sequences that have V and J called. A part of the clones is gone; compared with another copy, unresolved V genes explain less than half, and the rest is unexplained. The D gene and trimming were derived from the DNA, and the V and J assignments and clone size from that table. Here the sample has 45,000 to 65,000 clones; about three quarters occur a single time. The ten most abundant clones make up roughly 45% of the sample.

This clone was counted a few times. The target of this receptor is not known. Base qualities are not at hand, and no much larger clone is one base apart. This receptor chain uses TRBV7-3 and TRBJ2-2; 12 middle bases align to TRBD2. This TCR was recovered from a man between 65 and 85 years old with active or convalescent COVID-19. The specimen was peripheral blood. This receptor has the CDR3 CASSSRGLAGINTGELFF. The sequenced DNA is TGTGCCAGCAGCTCTCGAGGACTAGCGGGGATTAACACCGGGGAGCTGTTTTTT.